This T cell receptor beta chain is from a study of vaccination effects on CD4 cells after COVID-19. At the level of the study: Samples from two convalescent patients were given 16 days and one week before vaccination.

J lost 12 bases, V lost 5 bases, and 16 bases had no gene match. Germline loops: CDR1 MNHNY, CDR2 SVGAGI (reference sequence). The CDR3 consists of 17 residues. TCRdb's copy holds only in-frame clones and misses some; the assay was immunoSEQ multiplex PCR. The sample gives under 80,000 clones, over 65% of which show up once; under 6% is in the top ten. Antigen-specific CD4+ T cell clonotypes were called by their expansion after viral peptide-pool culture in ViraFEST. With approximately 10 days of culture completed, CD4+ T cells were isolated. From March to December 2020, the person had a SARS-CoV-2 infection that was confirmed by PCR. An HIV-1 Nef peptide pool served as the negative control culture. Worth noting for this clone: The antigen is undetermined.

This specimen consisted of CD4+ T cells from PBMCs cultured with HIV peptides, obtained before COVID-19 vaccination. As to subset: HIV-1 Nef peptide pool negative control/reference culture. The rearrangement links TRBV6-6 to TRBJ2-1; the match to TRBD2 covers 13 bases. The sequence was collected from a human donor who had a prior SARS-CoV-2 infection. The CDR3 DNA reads TGTGCCAGCAGTCATAACGGCGGACTAGCGGGAGTAGGTGGGCAGTTCTTC. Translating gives CASSHNGGLAGVGGQFF.